The rows below give T cell receptor beta chains drawn from one sample of a study of cytomegalovirus exposure and HLA in healthy donors. Method: immunoSEQ multiplex PCR; TCRdb's copy keeps in-frame clones and lacks some. The sample shows 150,000 to 200,000 clones, 80% to 85% of them seen only once. Sequencing was performed on PBMCs. These receptors were obtained from a woman aged 30 to 39 in good health and CMV-seronegative. Both conserved end residues are part of each CDR3. A D gene is named only where the DNA matches it firmly. Expanded clones get a size class; other rows say once, few or many, or leave the size out.

J gene: TRBJ2-1
D gene: .
V gene: TRBV10-2
clone size: .
CDR3 DNA: TGCGCCAGCTCTCCTTTTGGAGGGGCCAACAATGAGCAGTTCTTC
CDR3 protein: CASSPFGGANNEQFF

J gene: TRBJ1-4
D gene: .
V gene: TRBV6-5
clone size: .
CDR3 DNA: TGTGCCAGCAGTTACTCAGGGGGAACTAATGAAAAACTGTTTTTT
CDR3 protein: CASSYSGGTNEKLFF

J gene: TRBJ2-7
D gene: TRBD2
V gene: TRBV30
clone size: .
CDR3 DNA: TGTGCCTGGAGTGACGGGACTACCTCCTACGAGCAGTACTTC
CDR3 protein: CAWSDGTTSYEQYF

J gene: TRBJ2-5
D gene: TRBD2
V gene: TRBV7-2
clone size: few
CDR3 DNA: TGTGCCAGCAGCTTTATGAGCGGGGGGGCCGAGGGAGAGACCCAGTACTTC
CDR3 protein: CASSFMSGGAEGETQYF

J gene: TRBJ2-5
D gene: TRBD2
V gene: TRBV5-1
clone size: once
CDR3 DNA: TGCGCCAGCAGCTTGGTGTCGAGCGGGAGAGGATTTGGGGAGACCCAGTACTTC
CDR3 protein: CASSLVSSGRGFGETQYF

J gene: TRBJ2-6
D gene: .
V gene: TRBV27
clone size: once
CDR3 DNA: TGTGCCAGCAGCCCATCATTGGGGGACTTAAACTCTGGGGCCAACGTCCTGACTTTC
CDR3 protein: CASSPSLGDLNSGANVLTF

J gene: TRBJ2-1
D gene: .
V gene: TRBV30
clone size: .
CDR3 DNA: TGTGCCTGGAGCCAGTCCAATGAGCAGTTCTTC
CDR3 protein: CAWSQSNEQFF

J gene: TRBJ1-2
D gene: .
V gene: TRBV28
clone size: .
CDR3 DNA: TGTGCCAGCAGTTCCTCCACCTACTTGTCGCTCGGCTACACCTTC
CDR3 protein: CASSSSTYLSLGYTF

J gene: TRBJ2-7
D gene: TRBD1
V gene: TRBV4-2
clone size: .
CDR3 DNA: TGTGCCAGCAGCCAGACCGCAGGGGACAGCTACGAGCAGTACTTC
CDR3 protein: CASSQTAGDSYEQYF

J gene: TRBJ2-7
D gene: TRBD2
V gene: TRBV18
clone size: .
CDR3 DNA: TGTGCCAGCTCAGCGGGAGGCTACGAGCAGTACTTC
CDR3 protein: CASSAGGYEQYF